Given below is one TCR beta chain in context. This record comes from a study of OX40 agonist ivuxolimab in advanced cancers. TCRdb's table, derived via immunoSEQ multiplex PCR, lists solely in-frame clones and lacks some. This sample yields tens of thousands of clones, of which around 86% are seen a single time; more than 2% belongs to the top ten. Germline CDR1 is LGHNA and CDR2 is YSLEER. Trimming removed 0 bases from V and 0 bases from J, with 18 bases in between. The CDR3 runs to 20 residues. This TCR came from an adult with an advanced solid tumor such as melanoma, head and neck, liver or kidney cancer. The sample consisted of CD4+ or CD8+ T cells sorted from blood, taken in a trial of the OX40 agonist ivuxolimab. This sequence joins TRBV4-3 and TRBJ2-6; unclear D gene. The chain's CDR3 is CASSQEVAQGKASGANVLTF. CDR3 nucleotides: TGCGCCAGCAGCCAAGAGGTGGCCCAAGGAAAGGCCTCTGGGGCCAACGTCCTGACTTTC.